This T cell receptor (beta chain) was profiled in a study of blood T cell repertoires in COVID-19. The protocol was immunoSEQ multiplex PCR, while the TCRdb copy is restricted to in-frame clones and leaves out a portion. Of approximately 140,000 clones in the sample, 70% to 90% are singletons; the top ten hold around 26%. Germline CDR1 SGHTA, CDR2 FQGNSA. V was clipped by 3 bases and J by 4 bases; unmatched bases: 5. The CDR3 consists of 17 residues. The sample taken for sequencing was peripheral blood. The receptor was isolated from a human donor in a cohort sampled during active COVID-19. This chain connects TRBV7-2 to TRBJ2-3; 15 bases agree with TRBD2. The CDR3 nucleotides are TGTGCCAGCAGCTTCCGGACTAGCGGGGGGGCCCCAGATACGCAGTATTTT. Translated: CASSFRTSGGAPDTQYF.